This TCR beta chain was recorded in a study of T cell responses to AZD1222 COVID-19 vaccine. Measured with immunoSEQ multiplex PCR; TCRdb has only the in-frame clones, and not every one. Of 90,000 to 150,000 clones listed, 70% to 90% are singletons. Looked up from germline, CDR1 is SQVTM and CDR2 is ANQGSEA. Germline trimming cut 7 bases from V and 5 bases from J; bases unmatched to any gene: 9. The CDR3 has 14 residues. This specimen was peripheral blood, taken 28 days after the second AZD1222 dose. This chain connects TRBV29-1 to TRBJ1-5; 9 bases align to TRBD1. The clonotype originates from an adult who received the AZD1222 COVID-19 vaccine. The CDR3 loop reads CSATGQGRDQPQHF. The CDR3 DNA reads TGCAGCGCCACGGGACAGGGACGGGATCAGCCCCAGCATTTT.